The 30 T cell receptor beta chains given below trace back to one sample, sequenced in a study of shared clonotypes between healthy human individuals. CD45RO-negative CD8 cells positively selected for CCR7 made up the naive population, which excluded terminally differentiated effector memory CD45RA+ cells. Method: immunoSEQ multiplex PCR; TCRdb's copy keeps in-frame clones and lacks some. The sample lists hundreds of thousands of clones, roughly 98% seen once, with 0.3% to 0.35% in the top ten. Sequences were obtained from naive CD8+ T cells sorted from blood. These receptors all stem from a man aged 25 to 45 in good health.

The CDR3 DNA sequence: TGCAGCGTTGAAGGGTTAACAGACAGGGATATCGTCAACGAGCAGTACTTC. It is translated as CSVEGLTDRDIVNEQYF. The gene calls are TRBV29-1 and TRBJ2-7, with TRBD1 matching over 7 bases. CDR1 is SQVTM and CDR2 is ANQGSEA in the germline V gene. The CDR3 is made up of 17 amino acids. Trimming cost V 1 base and J 5 bases; bases outside gene matches: 17.

This clone showed up just once. Other DNA sequences in this specimen translate into the identical CDR3. The J gene is TRBJ2-7, the V gene TRBV27; D gene ambiguous. Germline-derived CDR1 and CDR2 are MNHEY and SMNVEV (reference sequence). The CDR3 loop spans 14 amino acids. The germline V and J ends were trimmed by 4 bases and 0 bases, with 10 bases remaining between them. In DNA, the CDR3 is TGTGCCAGCAGTTCGGGCAGGAGCTCCTACGAGCAGTACTTC. Its protein is CASSSGRSSYEQYF.

V usage is TRBV6-1 and J usage is TRBJ2-7, with TRBD1 as a possible D gene (5 bases). Trimming stripped 2 bases from V and 2 bases from J, with 22 bases between. The CDR3 is made up of 18 amino acids. Germline CDR1 is MNHNS and CDR2 is SASEGT. CDR3 sequence (DNA): TGTGCCAGCAGTGAAAACTTAGCAGGGCCGGTGGCAACCTACGAGCAGTACTTC. Its translation is CASSENLAGPVATYEQYF.

This chain uses TRBV28 with TRBJ2-5; TRBD2 aligns across 7 bases. CDR1 is MDHEN and CDR2 is SYDVKM in the germline V gene. The CDR3 runs to 14 residues. J gave up 4 bases and V 2 bases, and 4 bases lay outside the gene matches. CDR3 bases: TGTGCCAGCAGTTTACGGGGGGATTTAGAGACCCAGTACTTC. Protein sequence: CASSLRGDLETQYF.

The chain employs TRBV7-8 and TRBJ2-7; D gene uncertain. The V gene's germline CDR1 is SGHVS and CDR2 FQNEAQ. This CDR3 contains 14 residues. V gave up 1 base and J gave up 1 base, with 8 bases separating them. The CDR3 coding sequence is TGTGCCAGCAGCTTAGGTGGCAGATCCTACGAGCAGTACTTC. Encoded protein: CASSLGGRSYEQYF.

The chain carries TRBV15 and TRBJ1-5; 10 nucleotides align to TRBD1. There are 15 residues in the CDR3. Germline V CDR1 and CDR2: LNHNV, YYDKDF (reference sequence). The V segment lost 5 bases and the J segment 3 bases; nucleotides outside the gene matches: 4. The CDR3 region is CATSAGTGDNQPQHF. In DNA, the CDR3 is TGTGCCACCAGCGCCGGGACAGGGGACAATCAGCCCCAGCATTTT.

This chain links TRBV7-2 with TRBJ1-2, with D perhaps matching TRBD1 (5 bases). The CDR3 spans 15 residues. V was trimmed by 5 bases and J by 0 bases, leaving 13 bases between them. Germline-derived CDR1 and CDR2 are SGHTA and FQGNSA. In DNA form, the CDR3 reads TGTGCCAGCAGCCCCGCGGCGGGGGCTAACTATGGCTACACCTTC. It specifies CASSPAAGANYGYTF. Supplemented by reference TRBV7-2 and TRBJ1-2, the full variable domain reads GAGVSQSPSNKVTEKGKDVELRCDPISGHTALYWYRQSLGQGLEFLIYFQGNSAPDKSGLPSDRFSAERTGGSVSTLTIQRTQQEDSAVYLCASSPAAGANYGYTFGSGTRLTVV.

The V and J genes are TRBV10-3 and TRBJ2-7, with TRBD2 matching 7 bases. Unmatched junction bases numbered 9, after V lost 4 bases and J lost 0 bases. The CDR3 totals 16 residues. Germline CDR1 reads ENHRY; CDR2 reads SYGVKD. The CDR3, as DNA: TGTGCCATCAGTGGTTCTAGCGGCTCGAGCTCCTACGAGCAGTACTTC. Protein sequence: CAISGSSGSSSYEQYF.

J is TRBJ2-7 and V is TRBV10-2; 10 nucleotides align to TRBD1. The CDR3 runs 14 residues. The ends lost 7 bases at V and 4 bases at J; junction bases unmatched: 7. Germline V gene data show CDR1 as WSHSY and CDR2 as SAAADI. CDR3 nucleotides: TGCGCCAGCACCACCGGGACAGGGGAATACGAGCAGTACTTC. Translating gives CASTTGTGEYEQYF.

This clone was seen a single time. Other DNA sequences of this sample code for an identical CDR3. The chain links TRBV9 to TRBJ2-1; D is undetermined. The germline V gene encodes CDR1 SGDLS and CDR2 YYNGEE. Trimming removed 0 bases from V and 7 bases from J, with 5 bases in between. CDR3 length: 12 amino acids. The CDR3: CASSVEGNEQFF. CDR3 nucleotides: TGTGCCAGCAGCGTAGAAGGGAATGAGCAGTTCTTC.

The chain joins TRBV6-5 to TRBJ2-7; tentatively, D is TRBD1 or TRBD2 (6 bases each). Germline assignment: CDR1 MNHEY and CDR2 SVGAGI. The ends were cut back, 0 bases at V and 7 bases at J, with 13 bases in the middle. The CDR3 sequence is 14 residues long. CDR3 nucleotides: TGTGCCAGCAGTTACTCGAACACAGGGAGGGAGCAGTACTTC. It is translated as CASSYSNTGREQYF.

V and J are TRBV13 and TRBJ2-2; D possibly corresponds to TRBD1 (6 bases). Germline lookup yields CDR1 PRHDT and CDR2 FYEKMQ (reference sequence). Trimming shortened V by 1 base and J by 6 bases, and 6 bases separated the two germline ends. This CDR3 contains 13 residues. The CDR3 sequence: CASSLAGAGELFF. The CDR3, as DNA: TGTGCCAGCAGCTTAGCAGGGGCCGGGGAGCTGTTTTTT.

CDR3 DNA: TGTGCCAGCCGGGGTACTAGCGGAAGCACAGATACGCAGTATTTT. Protein: CASRGTSGSTDTQYF. This sequence joins TRBV7-8 and TRBJ2-3; TRBD2 matches at 8 bases. The CDR3 consists of 15 residues. Germline CDR1 is SGHVS and CDR2 is FQNEAQ. The V and J ends lost 8 bases and 0 bases, in that order; junction bases with no gene match: 7.

The chain recombines TRBV9 with TRBJ2-5; D perhaps matches TRBD1 (5 bases). Trimming removed 2 bases at V and 5 bases at J, with 10 bases between. Germline V lookup: CDR1 SGDLS, CDR2 YYNGEE. The CDR3 spans 13 residues. The CDR3 sequence is CASSVQGMETQYF. The CDR3, as DNA: TGTGCCAGCAGCGTTCAGGGTATGGAGACCCAGTACTTC. Drawing the rest from reference TRBV9 and TRBJ2-5, the complete variable domain is DSGVTQTPKHLITATGQRVTLRCSPRSGDLSVYWYQQSLDQGLQFLIQYYNGEERAKGNILERFSAQQFPDLHSELNLSSLELGDSALYFCASSVQGMETQYFGPGTRLLVL.

The chain links TRBV19 to TRBJ2-7; D gene uncertain. Trimming took off 4 bases at V and 2 bases at J, with 6 bases between the two ends. The CDR3 has 12 residues. Germline V gene lookup returns CDR1 LNHDA and CDR2 SQIVND (reference sequence). The CDR3 DNA reads TGTGCCAGTAGTAACCCAACCTACGAGCAGTACTTC. It specifies CASSNPTYEQYF.

The genes are TRBV2 and TRBJ2-3; 10 bases fit TRBD2. CDR3 length: 15 amino acids. Germline V CDR1 and CDR2: SNHLY, FYNNEI. The trim removed 10 bases at V and 6 bases at J, leaving 13 bases unmatched. The CDR3 is CATDSLAGVGDTQYF. The DNA of the CDR3 is TGTGCCACCGATTCTCTAGCGGGAGTAGGTGATACGCAGTATTTT.

This clone was picked up one time. J is TRBJ2-3 and V is TRBV29-1; D is unresolved. Germline CDR1 is SQVTM and CDR2 is ANQGSEA. This CDR3 has 15 residues. V lost 5 bases to trimming and J lost 0 bases, with 15 bases between them. The CDR3 is CSVLPAALSTDTQYF. The CDR3 DNA reads TGCAGCGTTCTCCCTGCGGCGCTTAGCACAGATACGCAGTATTTT.

The chain has TRBV2 and TRBJ1-4; TRBD1 matches at 8 bases. Unmatched junction bases numbered 8, after V lost 2 bases and J lost 0 bases. The length of the CDR3 is 18 residues. Germline V gives CDR1 SNHLY, CDR2 FYNNEI. This chain's CDR3 is CASSERTGHSATNEKLFF. The CDR3, as DNA: TGTGCCAGCAGTGAAAGGACAGGGCACTCTGCAACTAATGAAAAACTGTTTTTT.

This chain uses TRBV7-9 with TRBJ2-1; D unresolved. Trimming removed 5 bases from V and 9 bases from J, with 5 bases in between. This CDR3 region has 10 residues. Germline-derived CDR1 and CDR2 are SEHNR and FQNEAQ (reference sequence). As DNA, the CDR3 is TGTGCCAGCAGCAGTACTGAGCAGTTCTTC. This codes for CASSSTEQFF.

The sample holds one count of this clone. The V gene is TRBV6-5, the J gene TRBJ2-1, with TRBD1 matching 9 bases. This CDR3 has 14 amino acids. J was trimmed by 9 bases and V by 6 bases; bases with no gene match: 9. Germline V gives CDR1 MNHEY, CDR2 SVGAGI. The CDR3 DNA is TGTGCCAGCAGAACCCCGGGACAGGGTAGTGAGCAGTTCTTC. This translates into CASRTPGQGSEQFF.

CDR3 sequence reads: CASSLSAGDTQYF. In DNA form, the CDR3 reads TGTGCCAGCAGTTTATCGGCCGGGGATACGCAGTATTTT. The genes are TRBV28 and TRBJ2-3; D remains unclear. Trimming cost V 1 base and J 6 bases, with 8 bases left between them. The CDR3 is 13 amino acids. Per the germline V gene, CDR1 is MDHEN and CDR2 is SYDVKM.

The chain combines TRBV7-3 with TRBJ2-7, with D perhaps matching TRBD2 (6 bases). CDR1 is SGHTA and CDR2 is FQGTGA in the germline V gene. Trimming stripped 5 bases from V and 0 bases from J, with 17 bases between. The CDR3 spans 16 residues. This CDR3 is CASSETGTRSSYEQYF. CDR3 coding DNA: TGTGCCAGCAGCGAAACCGGGACTCGGAGCTCCTACGAGCAGTACTTC.

The chain joins TRBV28 to TRBJ2-3; 11 bases line up with TRBD2. The V segment lost 1 base and the J segment 3 bases; nucleotides outside the gene matches: 3. The length of the CDR3 is 16 residues. Germline values: CDR1 MDHEN, CDR2 SYDVKM. The CDR3 protein is CASSLLGLAATDTQYF. CDR3 nucleotides: TGTGCCAGCAGTTTATTGGGACTAGCGGCAACAGATACGCAGTATTTT. Using reference TRBV28 and TRBJ2-3 for the parts outside the CDR3, the full variable domain is DVKVTQSSRYLVKRTGEKVFLECVQDMDHENMFWYRQDPGLGLRLIYFSYDVKMKEKGDIPEGYSVSREKKERFSLILESASTNQTSMYLCASSLLGLAATDTQYFGPGTRLTVL.

The V and J genes are TRBV10-1 and TRBJ1-5; D gene ambiguous. V was shortened by 0 bases and J by 7 bases, with 7 bases between the two germline ends. CDR3 length: 13 residues. The germline V gene encodes CDR1 WNHNN and CDR2 SYGVQD (reference sequence). The CDR3 protein is CASSESHDQPQHF. CDR3 nucleotides: TGCGCCAGCAGTGAGTCCCACGACCAGCCCCAGCATTTT.

The CDR3 nucleotides are TGTGCCAGCATAATTTGGGACAGACCCCAAGAGACCCAGTACTTC. Protein sequence: CASIIWDRPQETQYF. The chain is built from TRBV5-5 and TRBJ2-5; 7 nucleotides agree with TRBD1. Germline V gene lookup returns CDR1 SGHKS and CDR2 YYEKEE (reference sequence). CDR3 length equals 15 residues. V was clipped by 6 bases and J by 1 base; unmatched bases: 9.

The genes are TRBV5-4 and TRBJ2-7; 11 bases map to TRBD2. The CDR3 runs to 16 residues. V was clipped by 1 base and J by 1 base; unmatched bases: 4. From germline, CDR1 is SGHNT and CDR2 YYREEE (reference sequence). The CDR3: CASSLWTSGLSYEQYF. CDR3 DNA: TGTGCCAGCAGCTTGTGGACTAGCGGGCTGTCCTACGAGCAGTACTTC. Full variable domain (rest looked up from reference TRBV5-4 and TRBJ2-7): ETGVTQSPTHLIKTRGQQVTLRCSSQSGHNTVSWYQQALGQGPQFIFQYYREEENGRGNFPPRFSGLQFPNYSSELNVNALELDDSALYLCASSLWTSGLSYEQYFGPGTRLTVT.

J is TRBJ2-1 and V is TRBV29-1, with 14 positions matching TRBD2. Losses at the gene ends were 5 bases for V and 3 bases for J; bases not matched to a gene: 12. Germline loops: CDR1 SQVTM, CDR2 ANQGSEA. The CDR3 contains 18 residues. In DNA, the CDR3 is TGCAGCGTTTTTGGACTAGCGGGAGGAGGTTCCAGCTACAATGAGCAGTTCTTC. Encoded protein: CSVFGLAGGGSSYNEQFF.

J is TRBJ1-3 and V is TRBV18, with D possibly matching TRBD1 (6 bases). CDR1 and CDR2 from the germline V gene are KGHSH and LQKENI. The CDR3 length is 15 residues. Trimming stripped 3 bases from V and 5 bases from J, with 14 bases between. The CDR3 loop reads CASSPRDRGRNTIYF. In DNA form, the CDR3 reads TGTGCCAGCTCACCCCGAGACCGGGGGCGAAACACCATATATTTT.

This clone was found once. V and J are TRBV7-8 and TRBJ2-3; no clear D. Germline V gene lookup returns CDR1 SGHVS and CDR2 FQNEAQ. Trimming pared 5 bases from V and 4 bases from J, leaving 10 bases between. This CDR3 is 13 amino acids long. The CDR3 here is CASSIGPSDTQYF. The CDR3 bases are TGTGCCAGCAGCATTGGACCTTCAGATACGCAGTATTTT.

V is TRBV11-3 and J is TRBJ2-7; D may be TRBD2 (6 bases). CDR3 length: 15 residues. Trimming stripped 5 bases from V and 4 bases from J, with 18 bases between. Germline V gene data show CDR1 as SGHNT and CDR2 as YENEEA. DNA of the CDR3: TGTGCCAGCAGCATGGATAGCGGTCCAGGGTACGAGCAGTACTTC. It yields the protein CASSMDSGPGYEQYF.